This T cell receptor (beta chain) appears in the sequencing data of a study of CD8+CD57+ T cells in acquired aplastic anemia (dated by TCRdb to the late 2010s). Describing the broader study: On average, sorted CD4+ and CD8+ cells yielded about 3 ug of extracted DNA, with a range of about 0.19 to 30 ug. CD8+CD57+ expansion was defined as a frequency above the mean frequency observed in healthy subjects.

CDR1 is given as DFQATT and CDR2 as SNEGSKA, both from the germline V gene (reference sequence). The CDR3 holds 13 amino acids from the cysteine to the phenylalanine. The sequence is cut down to CDR3 DNA, 39 bases in frame from base 1. The germline ends are 7 bases apart after V is trimmed by 0 bases and J by 5 bases. TCR beta VDJ combination and CDR3 sequence profiling used genomic DNA as the template. An Illumina HiSeq 2000 was the platform used for TCR repertoire sequencing. As for the authors' bioinformatics: Repertoire assessment relied on Simpson's diversity index, CDR3 size and DJ length profiles, and TRBV/TRBJ rearrangement plots. The most abundant DNA sequence in the deep sequencing data was defined as the immunodominant clone. CDR3 amino acid sequences were checked for sharing across subjects and were also compared against the VDJdb database and published repertoires. The public reads were reprocessed in TCRdb via fastp at Q25 and MiXCR, keeping in-frame beta chains. Every entry covers one CDR3 protein and lists the most common genes and DNA from its rows. None of the V and J calls come from the authors' own analysis; TCRdb made them. In all, the sample holds more than 200,000 distinct CDR3 sequences, and about half of those were seen once. Jointly, the top ten make up about 20% of the sample.

This clonotype was detected only a few times. Its antigen is currently not known. No base quality information exists; no much larger clone differs at one position. Flow cytometry had shown CD8+CD57+ cell expansion in the patients selected for sequencing. All patients had severe acquired aplastic anemia diagnosed by International Study of Aplastic Anemia and Agranulocytosis and Camitta criteria. No therapy had been received by the patients at the time of blood sampling. TCR repertoires of sorted CD4+ and CD8+ blood T cells from severe aplastic anemia patients and healthy subjects were deep-sequenced in the study. In the USA, patient enrollment took place under clinicaltrials.gov protocols 00001620, 01623167, 00001397, 00071045, 00081523 and 00961064. Ficoll-Paque density gradient centrifugation was used to isolate peripheral blood mononuclear cells. CD4+ and CD8+ T cells were sorted by FACS or magnetic beads before DNA extraction.

Study-level results and caveats: CD8+ Simpson's diversity did not differ significantly between patients and healthy controls (P=0.060). Around 31 CD8+ CDR3 sequences were shared between patients and controls but appeared highly expressed in patients and within their immunodominant clones.

The chain uses TRBV20-1 and TRBJ2-2, with the D gene not clear enough to name. The specimen sequenced was sorted CD4+, CD8+, or CD8+CD57+ T cells (not recorded which) from PBMCs. The TCR sequence derives from a human donor with aplastic anemia. The bases read TGCAGTGCTAGAGATACGTCGACCGGGGAGCTGTTTTTT. Translated, this is CSARDTSTGELFF.